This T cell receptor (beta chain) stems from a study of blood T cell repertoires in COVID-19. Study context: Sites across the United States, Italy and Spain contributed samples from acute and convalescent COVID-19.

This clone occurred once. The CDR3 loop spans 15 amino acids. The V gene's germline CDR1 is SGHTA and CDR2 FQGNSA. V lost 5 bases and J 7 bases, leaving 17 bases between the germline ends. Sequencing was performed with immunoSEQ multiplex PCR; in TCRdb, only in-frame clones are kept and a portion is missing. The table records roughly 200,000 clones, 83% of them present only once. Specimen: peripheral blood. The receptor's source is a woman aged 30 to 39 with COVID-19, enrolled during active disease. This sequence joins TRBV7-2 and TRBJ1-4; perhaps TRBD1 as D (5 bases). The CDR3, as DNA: TGTGCCAGCAGCCCTGGGGCAGGGAACGGTGAAAAACTGTTTTTT. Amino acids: CASSPGAGNGEKLFF. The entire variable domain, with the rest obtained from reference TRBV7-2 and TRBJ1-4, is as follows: GAGVSQSPSNKVTEKGKDVELRCDPISGHTALYWYRQSLGQGLEFLIYFQGNSAPDKSGLPSDRFSAERTGGSVSTLTIQRTQQEDSAVYLCASSPGAGNGEKLFFGSGTQLSVL.